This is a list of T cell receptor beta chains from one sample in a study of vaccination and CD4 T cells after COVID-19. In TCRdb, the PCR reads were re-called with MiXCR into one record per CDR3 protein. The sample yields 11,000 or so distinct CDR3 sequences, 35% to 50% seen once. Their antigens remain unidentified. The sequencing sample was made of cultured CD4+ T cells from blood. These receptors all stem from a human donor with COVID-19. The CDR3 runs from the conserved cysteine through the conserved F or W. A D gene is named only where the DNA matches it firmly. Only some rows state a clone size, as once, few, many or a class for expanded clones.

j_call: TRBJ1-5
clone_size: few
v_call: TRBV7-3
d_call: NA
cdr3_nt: TGTGCCAGCAGCTTAGCGTTTCTCGGGACTGCTGGCAATCAGCCCCAGCATTTT
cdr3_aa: CASSLAFLGTAGNQPQHF

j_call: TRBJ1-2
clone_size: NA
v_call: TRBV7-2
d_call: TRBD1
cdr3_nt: TGTGCCAGCAGCCTCCAGACAGGGGGGACCAATGGCTACACCTTC
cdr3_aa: CASSLQTGGTNGYTF

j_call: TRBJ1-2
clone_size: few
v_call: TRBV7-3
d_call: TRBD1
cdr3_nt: TGTGCCAGCAGCTTAACAGGACAGGAGAACTATGGCTACACCTTC
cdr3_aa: CASSLTGQENYGYTF

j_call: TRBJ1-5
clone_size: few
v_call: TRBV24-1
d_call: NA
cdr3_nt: TGTGCCACCAGCCGGGGGGGCCTCAATCAGCCCCAGCATTTT
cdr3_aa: CATSRGGLNQPQHF

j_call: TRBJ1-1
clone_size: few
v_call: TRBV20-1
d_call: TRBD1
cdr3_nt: TGCAGTGCTAGCCCTGAGACAGGGGGCTTGGGGAACACTGAAGCTTTCTTT
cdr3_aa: CSASPETGGLGNTEAFF

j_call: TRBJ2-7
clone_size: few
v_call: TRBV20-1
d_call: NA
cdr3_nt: TGCAGTGCTAATGGGGTACAGGGCCCCTACGAGCAGTACTTC
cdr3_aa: CSANGVQGPYEQYF

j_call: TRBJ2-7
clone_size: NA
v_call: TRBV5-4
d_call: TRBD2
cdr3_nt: TGTGCCAGCAGCCGAAGACTAGCGGGGGGCTCCTACGAGCAGTACTTC
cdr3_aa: CASSRRLAGGSYEQYF

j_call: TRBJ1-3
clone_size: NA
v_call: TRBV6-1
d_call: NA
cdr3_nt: TGTGCCAGCAGACAGGGACCAAACACCATATATTTT
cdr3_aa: CASRQGPNTIYF

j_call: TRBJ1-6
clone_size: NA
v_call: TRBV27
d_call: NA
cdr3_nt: TGTGCCAGCAGTCCTCCCGACGGGAATTCACCCCTCCACTTT
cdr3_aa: CASSPPDGNSPLHF

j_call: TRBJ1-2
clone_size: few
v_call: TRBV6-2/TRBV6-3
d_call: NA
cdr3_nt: TGTGCCAGCAAGCCCTGGGGGAAACGCTATGGCTACACCTTC
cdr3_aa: CASKPWGKRYGYTF

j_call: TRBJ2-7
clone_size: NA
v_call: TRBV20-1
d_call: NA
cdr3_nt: TGCAGTGCCCAGCTACAGGGAACTGCTTCCTACGAGCAGTACTTC
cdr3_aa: CSAQLQGTASYEQYF

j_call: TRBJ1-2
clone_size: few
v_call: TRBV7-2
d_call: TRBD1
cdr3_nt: TGTGCCAGCAGCCCCCAGGCCGGGACAGACAGCCTCTATGGCTACACCTTC
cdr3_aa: CASSPQAGTDSLYGYTF

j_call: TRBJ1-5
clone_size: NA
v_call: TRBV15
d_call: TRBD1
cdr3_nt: TGTGCCACCAGCAGAGTAGGGACAGGGATCGGGTATCAGCCCCAGCATTTT
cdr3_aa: CATSRVGTGIGYQPQHF

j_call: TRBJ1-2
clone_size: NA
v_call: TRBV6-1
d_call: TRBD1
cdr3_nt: TGTGCCAGCAGTGGCATACAGGGGGCTGACTATGGCTACACCTTC
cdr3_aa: CASSGIQGADYGYTF

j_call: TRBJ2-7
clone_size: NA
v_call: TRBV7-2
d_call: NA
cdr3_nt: TGTGCCAGCACCCAATCGTACGGGCAGTACTTC
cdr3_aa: CASTQSYGQYF

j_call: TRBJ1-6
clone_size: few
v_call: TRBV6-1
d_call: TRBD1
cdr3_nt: TGTGCCAGCAGGGGACAGGGGGCAAACAATTCACCCCTCCACTTT
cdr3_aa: CASRGQGANNSPLHF

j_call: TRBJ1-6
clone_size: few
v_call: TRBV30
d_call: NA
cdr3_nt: TGTGCCTGGAGTCCATCCTATAATTCACCCCTCCACTTT
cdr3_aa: CAWSPSYNSPLHF

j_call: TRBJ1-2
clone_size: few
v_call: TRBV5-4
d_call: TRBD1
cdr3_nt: TGTGCCAGCAGCCTGGCTAAGACAGGGGATGGCTACACCTTC
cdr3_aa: CASSLAKTGDGYTF

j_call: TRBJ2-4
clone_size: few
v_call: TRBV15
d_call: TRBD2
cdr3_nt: TGTGCCACCAGCATGGGAGGGCTTATTCAGTACTTC
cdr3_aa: CATSMGGLIQYF

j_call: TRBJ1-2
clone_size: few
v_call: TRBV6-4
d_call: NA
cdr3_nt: TGTGCCAGCAGTGTTAATGAGGGCCAGGGCGGCTACACCTTC
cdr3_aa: CASSVNEGQGGYTF

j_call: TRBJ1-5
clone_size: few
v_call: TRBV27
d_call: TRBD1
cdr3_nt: TGTGCCAGCATGGGACAGGGGGCGAATCAGCCCCAGCATTTT
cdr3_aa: CASMGQGANQPQHF

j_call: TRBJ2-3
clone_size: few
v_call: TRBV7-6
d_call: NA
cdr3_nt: TGTGCCAGCAGCTCCCGTTTGGGGGCCACAGATACGCAGTATTTT
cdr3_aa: CASSSRLGATDTQYF

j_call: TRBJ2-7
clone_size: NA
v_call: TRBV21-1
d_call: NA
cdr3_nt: TGTGCCAGCAGCAACTTCCCCTTCTGGGACAGACGCTACGAGCAGTACTTC
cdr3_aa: CASSNFPFWDRRYEQYF

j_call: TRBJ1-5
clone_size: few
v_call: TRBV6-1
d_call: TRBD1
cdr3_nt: TGTGCCAGCAGTGAGGGACAGGGAGTTCAGCCCCAGCATTTT
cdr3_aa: CASSEGQGVQPQHF

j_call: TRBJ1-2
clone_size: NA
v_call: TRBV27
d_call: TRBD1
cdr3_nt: TGTGCCAGCAGTCCTGGGACAGGTGGGGTGCTCTATGGCTACACCTTC
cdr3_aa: CASSPGTGGVLYGYTF

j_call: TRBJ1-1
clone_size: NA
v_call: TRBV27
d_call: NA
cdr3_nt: TGTGCCAGCAGCTGGGGGCAGGGGAATCGTGAAGCTTTCTTT
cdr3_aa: CASSWGQGNREAFF

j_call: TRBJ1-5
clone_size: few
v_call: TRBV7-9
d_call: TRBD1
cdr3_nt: TGTGCCAGCAGCGAAACAGGGGGCTATCAGCCCCAGCATTTT
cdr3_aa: CASSETGGYQPQHF

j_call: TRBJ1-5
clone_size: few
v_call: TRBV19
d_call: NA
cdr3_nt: TGTGCCAGTACCGAAATCGGACAGTTCAATCAGCCCCAGCATTTT
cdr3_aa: CASTEIGQFNQPQHF

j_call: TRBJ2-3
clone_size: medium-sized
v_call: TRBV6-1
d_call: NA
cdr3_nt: TGTGCCAGCAGTGACACGGCGGGGGCGGATACGCAGTATTTT
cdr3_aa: CASSDTAGADTQYF

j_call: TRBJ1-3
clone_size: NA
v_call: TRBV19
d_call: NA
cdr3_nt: TGTGCCAGTAGTATGTGGGCGAGCTCTGGAAACACCATATATTTT
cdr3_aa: CASSMWASSGNTIYF

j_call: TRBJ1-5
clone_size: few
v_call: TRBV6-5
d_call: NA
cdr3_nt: TGTGCCAGCAGTTACTCTCCCCCCTACTATAGCAATCAGCCCCAGCATTTT
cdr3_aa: CASSYSPPYYSNQPQHF

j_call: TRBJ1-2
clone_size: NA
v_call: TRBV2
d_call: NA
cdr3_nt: TGTGCCAGCAGTGAGTCCCAGTATGGAGATGGCTACACCTTC
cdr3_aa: CASSESQYGDGYTF

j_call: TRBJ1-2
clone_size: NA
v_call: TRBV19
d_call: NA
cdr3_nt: TGTGCCAGTAGTATCATTAAGGGAAACTATGGCTACACCTTC
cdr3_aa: CASSIIKGNYGYTF

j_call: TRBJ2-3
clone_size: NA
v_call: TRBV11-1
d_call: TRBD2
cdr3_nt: TGTGCCAGCAGGGACACTAGCGGCAGCACAGATACGCAGTATTTT
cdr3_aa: CASRDTSGSTDTQYF

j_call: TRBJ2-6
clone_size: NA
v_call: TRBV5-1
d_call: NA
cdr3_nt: TGCGCCAGCGGAGAGGGGGTATCTGGGGCCAACGTCCTGACTTTC
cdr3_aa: CASGEGVSGANVLTF

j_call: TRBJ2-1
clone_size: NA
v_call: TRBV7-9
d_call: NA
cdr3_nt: TGTGCCAGCAGCTTACCAGGGAGCTCCTACAATGAGCAGTTCTTC
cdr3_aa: CASSLPGSSYNEQFF

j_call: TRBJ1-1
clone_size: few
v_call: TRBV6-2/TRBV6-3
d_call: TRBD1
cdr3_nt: TGTGCCACCACTCCCGACAGGGGGAAAACTGAAGCTTTCTTT
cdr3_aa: CATTPDRGKTEAFF

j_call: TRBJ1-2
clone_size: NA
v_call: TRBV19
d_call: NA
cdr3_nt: TGTGCCAGTAGTATAGGGGATCACGGAGCTAACTATGGCTACACCTTC
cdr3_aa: CASSIGDHGANYGYTF

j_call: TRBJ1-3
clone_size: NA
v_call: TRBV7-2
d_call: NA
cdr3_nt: TGTGCCAGCAGCTTGTGGGGGGGGAGGTCGGGAAACACCATATATTTT
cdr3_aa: CASSLWGGRSGNTIYF

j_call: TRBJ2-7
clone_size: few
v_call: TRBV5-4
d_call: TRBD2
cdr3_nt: TGTGCCAGCAGCTTGGGACTAGCGGGTTTGGAGCAGTACTTC
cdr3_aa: CASSLGLAGLEQYF

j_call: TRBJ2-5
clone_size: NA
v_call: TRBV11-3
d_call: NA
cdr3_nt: TGTGCCAGCAGCTTAGAAGGGGTCCGGGAGACCCAGTACTTC
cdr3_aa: CASSLEGVRETQYF

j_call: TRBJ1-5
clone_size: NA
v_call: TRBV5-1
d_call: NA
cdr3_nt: TGCGCCAGCAGCTTGGCCGGGGGGGACGGTCAGCCCCAGCATTTT
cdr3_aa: CASSLAGGDGQPQHF

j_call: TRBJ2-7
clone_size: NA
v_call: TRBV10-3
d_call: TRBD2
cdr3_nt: TGTGCCATCAGTGAGAACGGGGGGGCCCGGGAGCAGTACTTC
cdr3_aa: CAISENGGAREQYF

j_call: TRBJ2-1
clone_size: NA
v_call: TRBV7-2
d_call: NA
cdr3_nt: TGTGCCAGCAGCGCGCGTCCGGCACCTCCCCCTCGTGAGCAGTTCTTC
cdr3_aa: CASSARPAPPPREQFF

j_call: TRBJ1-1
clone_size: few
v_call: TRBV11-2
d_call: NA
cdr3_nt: TGTGCCAGCAGCGAAGCAGGGAGTGAAGCTTTCTTT
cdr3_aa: CASSEAGSEAFF

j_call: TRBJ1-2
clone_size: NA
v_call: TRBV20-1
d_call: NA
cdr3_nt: TGCAGTGCTAGAGACGCCTGGGACGGTTCTAACTATGGCTACACCTTC
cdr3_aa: CSARDAWDGSNYGYTF

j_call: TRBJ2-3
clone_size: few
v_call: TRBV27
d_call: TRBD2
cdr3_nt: TGTGCCAGCAGTTTACGCGGGGGGGAGGACACGCAGTATTTT
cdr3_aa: CASSLRGGEDTQYF

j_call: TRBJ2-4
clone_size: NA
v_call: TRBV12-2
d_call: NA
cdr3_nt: TGTGCAAGTCGCTTAGCCCGAGCCAAAAACATTCAGTACTTC
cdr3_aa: CASRLARAKNIQYF

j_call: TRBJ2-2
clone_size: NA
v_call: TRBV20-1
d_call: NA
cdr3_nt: TGCAGTGCTAGGCGGCGGGGTTCGGGCGGGGAGCTGTTTTTT
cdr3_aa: CSARRRGSGGELFF

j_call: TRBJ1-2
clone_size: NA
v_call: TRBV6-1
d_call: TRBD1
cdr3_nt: TGTGCCAGCAGCACTACTAATTCAGGGGGGGCCCTTGTCGTATATGGCTACACCTTC
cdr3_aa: CASSTTNSGGALVVYGYTF

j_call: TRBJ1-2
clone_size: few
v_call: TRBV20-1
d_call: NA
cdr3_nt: TGCAGTGCGTTACGAGGTACTAACTATGGCTACACCTTC
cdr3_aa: CSALRGTNYGYTF

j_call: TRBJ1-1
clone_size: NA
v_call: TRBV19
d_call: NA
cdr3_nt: TGTGCCAGTAGTATTGAGAGGGTAAGAGGGTTAAACACTGAAGCTTTCTTT
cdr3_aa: CASSIERVRGLNTEAFF

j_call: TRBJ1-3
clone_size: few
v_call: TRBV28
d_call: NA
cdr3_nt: TGTGCCAGCAGTGAGGCGTCTTCTGGAAACACCATATATTTT
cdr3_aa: CASSEASSGNTIYF

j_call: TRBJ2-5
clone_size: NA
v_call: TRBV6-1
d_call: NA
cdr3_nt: TGTGCCAGCAGTGACGAAAGCGTGGGGAGGGAGACCCAGTACTTC
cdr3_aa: CASSDESVGRETQYF